Listed here is a single T cell receptor beta chain. V was clipped by 1 base and J by 8 bases, with 15 bases between them. CDR3 length: 15 amino acids. CDR1 is SGHRS and CDR2 is YFSETQ in the germline V gene. The source of the sample is a study of blood T cell repertoires in COVID-19. Clones were read by immunoSEQ multiplex PCR, and TCRdb kept only the in-frame ones, dropping some. The sample holds about 280,000 clones; approximately 91% are singletons and the top ten take approximately 11%. Input material: peripheral blood. The chain employs TRBV5-1 and TRBJ1-4, with D possibly matching TRBD1 (5 bases). This clonotype originated in a woman in her 30s with COVID-19, enrolled during active disease. In DNA, the CDR3 is TGCGCCAGCAGCTTGAATGTCAGGGAGGTGGAAAAACTGTTTTTT. As protein: CASSLNVREVEKLFF. Combining the CDR3 with reference TRBV5-1 and TRBJ1-4 gives the whole variable domain KAGVTQTPRYLIKTRGQQVTLSCSPISGHRSVSWYQQTPGQGLQFLFEYFSETQRNKGNFPGRFSGRQFSNSRSEMNVSTLELGDSALYLCASSLNVREVEKLFFGSGTQLSVL.